This is a list of T cell receptor beta chains from one sample in a study of T cells after yellow fever vaccination. Each CDR3 protein is one row after TCRdb ran MiXCR on the 5' RACE reads. The table lists 450,000 to 600,000 distinct CDR3 sequences, around 16% of them singletons. The sequencing used PBMCs, collected 4 to 6 days after the first yellow fever vaccination. The receptors derive from a man between 18 and 35 years old who received the YFV17D yellow fever vaccine. The CDR3 runs from the conserved cysteine through the conserved F or W. Fields, in order: V gene, D gene, J gene, clone size, CDR3 DNA, CDR3 protein. A D gene is named only where the DNA matches it firmly. Size tells how often a clone was seen (once, few, many) or the class of an expanded clone, and some rows leave it out.

TRBV7-6	.	TRBJ2-1	.	TGTGCCAGCAGCAAACAGGGCAACCACAATGAGCAGTTCTTC	CASSKQGNHNEQFF
TRBV6-1	.	TRBJ2-1	few	TGTGCCAGCAGCCCTGCTGACAGCTCCTACAATGAGCAGTTCTTC	CASSPADSSYNEQFF
TRBV11-2	TRBD1	TRBJ2-7	once	TGTGCCAGCAGTCCCGGGACAGGGGGCGAGCAGTACTTC	CASSPGTGGEQYF
TRBV24-1	.	TRBJ1-2	.	TGTGCCACCAGTGACCGGAACTATGGCTACACCTTC	CATSDRNYGYTF
TRBV19	.	TRBJ2-3	.	TGTGCCACCCTGGACGGCCCAGATACGCAGTATTTT	CATLDGPDTQYF
TRBV29-1	.	TRBJ2-6	few	TGCAGCGCCGTCAACGCCACGATCTCTGGGGCCAACGTCCTGACTTTC	CSAVNATISGANVLTF
TRBV20-1	.	TRBJ2-7	.	TGCAGTGCTAGAGATATTGACTATTCCTACGAGCAGTACTTC	CSARDIDYSYEQYF
TRBV20-1	TRBD2	TRBJ2-1	.	TGCAGTGCTAGAGCCCCGGGGGGTAGCGGGCGTACAGATGAGCAGTTCTTC	CSARAPGGSGRTDEQFF
TRBV6-1	.	TRBJ2-1	once	TGTGCCAGCAGGAAGGCGGGGGCTAGGGGCAATGAGCAGTTCTTC	CASRKAGARGNEQFF
TRBV19	.	TRBJ2-3	few	TGTGCCAGTAGGAAACAGGGACCACCCCCAGATACGCAGTATTTT	CASRKQGPPPDTQYF
TRBV6-5	.	TRBJ1-1	few	TGTGCCAGCAGTTATTCGGCCCGAGGGACTGAAGCTTTCTTT	CASSYSARGTEAFF
TRBV7-8	.	TRBJ1-2	.	TGTGCCAGCAGCTCCTCCAACGCTAACTATGGCTACACCTTC	CASSSSNANYGYTF
TRBV5-1	TRBD2	TRBJ2-7	.	TGCGCCAGCAACCCGGGGGGGCTGGGGGGGCTCGCCGGCGGGTACGAGCAGTACTTC	CASNPGGLGGLAGGYEQYF
TRBV18	TRBD2	TRBJ2-3	few	TGTGCCAGCTCCCCTACTAGCGGGGGCCTGGGGGCAGATACGCAGTATTTT	CASSPTSGGLGADTQYF
TRBV29-1	.	TRBJ1-1	.	TGCAGCGTTGAATTCCGTGCAGGGAACACTGAAGCTTTCTTT	CSVEFRAGNTEAFF
TRBV7-2	.	TRBJ2-1	.	TGTGCCAGCAGCTTCCTGGGGCCGGGGGGCAGTGAGCAGTTCTTC	CASSFLGPGGSEQFF
TRBV5-1	.	TRBJ2-1	many	TGCGCCAGCAGCTTGGATGGGGAATACAATGAGCAGTTCTTC	CASSLDGEYNEQFF
TRBV30	.	TRBJ2-5	.	TGTGCCTGGATGCGCGGGGCGGAGACCCAGTACTTC	CAWMRGAETQYF
TRBV6-2/TRBV6-3	TRBD1	TRBJ1-1	few	TGTGCCAGCAGCTCAGGGGGCAGAGCTTTCTTT	CASSSGGRAFF
TRBV15	.	TRBJ1-6	few	TGTGCCACCAGCAGGGAACAGGGAAGGAACCTCCACTTT	CATSREQGRNLHF
TRBV12-3/TRBV12-4	TRBD1	TRBJ1-1	few	TGTGCCAGCAGCCGGACAGGCTATAACACTGAAGCTTTCTTT	CASSRTGYNTEAFF
TRBV29-1	.	TRBJ2-7	.	TGCAGCGTGGACACAGGGTTTGGAGAGCAGTACTTC	CSVDTGFGEQYF
TRBV20-1	.	TRBJ1-4	.	TGCAGTGCTAGGGGCAGTTGGGGCGGAAAACTGTTTTTT	CSARGSWGGKLFF
TRBV3-1	.	TRBJ2-4	few	TGTGCCAGCAGCCAAGGGTCCGGGGGCAACATTCAGTACTTC	CASSQGSGGNIQYF
TRBV6-1	.	TRBJ2-1	many	TGTGCCAGCAGTGAACACGGTATCAGGCCTGAGCAGTTCTTC	CASSEHGIRPEQFF
TRBV18	.	TRBJ1-4	.	TGTGCCAGCTCACTGGGGCGGGACGAAAAACTGTTTTTT	CASSLGRDEKLFF
TRBV5-1	.	TRBJ2-7	.	TGCGCCAGCAGCTTTGAGAGGGGGTCCTACGAGCAGTACTTC	CASSFERGSYEQYF
TRBV19	.	TRBJ2-2	.	TGTGCCAGTCGTCGGTCCGGGGAGCTGTTTTTT	CASRRSGELFF
TRBV20-1	.	TRBJ2-4	many	TGCAGTGCTAAATCCAGGGGAAACATTCAGTACTTC	CSAKSRGNIQYF
TRBV25-1	.	TRBJ2-7	few	TGTGCCAGCCGAGGGGGTTTACCCTACGAGCAGTACTTC	CASRGGLPYEQYF
TRBV29-1	TRBD1	TRBJ1-2	many	TGCAGCGTCGGAGCGACAGGGGACCCTAACTATGGCTACACCTTC	CSVGATGDPNYGYTF
TRBV5-4	.	TRBJ2-1	.	TGTGCCAGCAGCTTCACCATCTACAATGAGCAGTTCTTC	CASSFTIYNEQFF
TRBV5-1	TRBD2	TRBJ2-3	.	TGCGCCAGCAGCCTCGGGACTAGCGGGGGGCAAGATACGCAGTATTTT	CASSLGTSGGQDTQYF
TRBV7-9	.	TRBJ2-7	.	TGTGCCAGCAGCTTAGTGACGGGCCCTGCGGTGTACGAGCAGTACTTC	CASSLVTGPAVYEQYF
TRBV4-1	TRBD1	TRBJ2-7	many	TGTGCCAGCAGCCAGGGTACAGGGGACTACGAGCAGTACTTC	CASSQGTGDYEQYF
TRBV5-8	TRBD1	TRBJ2-5	few	TGTGCCAGCAGCACGGACAGGGGACGGGAGACCCAGTACTTC	CASSTDRGRETQYF
TRBV24-1	.	TRBJ2-3	.	TGTGCCACCAGTGATTCCCTCCTGGGGGGCCATGGAGATACGCAGTATTTT	CATSDSLLGGHGDTQYF
TRBV12-3/TRBV12-4	.	TRBJ1-1	.	TGTGCCAGTGGACCTTCCTCCTCTGAAGCTTTCTTT	CASGPSSSEAFF
TRBV7-2	.	TRBJ2-2	.	TGTGCCAGCAGCTCAGGGAATCGGGGGGAGCTGTTTTTT	CASSSGNRGELFF
TRBV7-9	TRBD2	TRBJ2-2	few	TGTGCCAGCAGCCGCCCAGCGGGGGAGACCACCGGGGAGCTGTTTTTT	CASSRPAGETTGELFF
TRBV6-5	.	TRBJ1-2	.	TGTGCCAGCAGTTCCCAGGTTGGCGGCTACACCTTC	CASSSQVGGYTF
TRBV18	TRBD1	TRBJ1-1	few	TGTGCCAGCTCACCTCGGGACAGGGGATCGAACACTGAAGCTTTCTTT	CASSPRDRGSNTEAFF
TRBV20-1	TRBD2	TRBJ2-7	.	TGCAGTGCACGGACTAGCGGGAGTTACGAGCAGTACTTC	CSARTSGSYEQYF
TRBV18	TRBD1	TRBJ2-7	.	TGTGCCAGCTCCCAGGAGACAGGGGCTCTGGCCTACGAGCAGTACTTC	CASSQETGALAYEQYF
TRBV6-5	.	TRBJ2-1	.	TGTGCCAGCAGTTACGGTCGGGAGAATGAGCAGTTCTTC	CASSYGRENEQFF